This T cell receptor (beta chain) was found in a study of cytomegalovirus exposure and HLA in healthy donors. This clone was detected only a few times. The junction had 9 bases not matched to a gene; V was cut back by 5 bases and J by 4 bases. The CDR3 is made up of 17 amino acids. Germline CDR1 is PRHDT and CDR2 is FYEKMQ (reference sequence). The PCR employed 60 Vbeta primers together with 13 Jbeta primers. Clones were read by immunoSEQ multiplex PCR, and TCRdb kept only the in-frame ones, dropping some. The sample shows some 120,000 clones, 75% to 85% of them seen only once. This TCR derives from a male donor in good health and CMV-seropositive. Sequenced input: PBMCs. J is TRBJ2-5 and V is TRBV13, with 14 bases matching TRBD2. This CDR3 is CASSPGLAGVPPETQYF. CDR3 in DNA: TGTGCCAGCAGCCCGGGACTAGCGGGAGTCCCCCCAGAGACCCAGTACTTC. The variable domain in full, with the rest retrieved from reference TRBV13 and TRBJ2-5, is AAGVIQSPRHLIKEKRETATLKCYPIPRHDTVYWYQQGPGQDPQFLISFYEKMQSDKGSIPDRFSAQQFSDYHSELNMSSLELGDSALYFCASSPGLAGVPPETQYFGPGTRLLVL.